The T cell receptor beta chain described here comes from a study of beta chain features in type 1 diabetes. The sequenced template was cDNA made from the entire isolated RNA. TCRdb's copy holds only in-frame clones and misses some; the assay was immunoSEQ multiplex PCR. Of about 220,000 clones detected, approximately 10% appear once; the ten largest clones hold approximately 1.5%. This clone has a count of ten or more. The CDR3 consists of 15 residues. Trimming at V came to 4 bases and at J to 4 bases, leaving 4 bases not matched to a gene. CDR1 and CDR2 from the germline V gene are SGHNT and YYREEE (reference sequence).

The clonotype comes from a man aged 18 to 35 in good health. Source material: central memory CD4+ T cells from blood. This chain links TRBV5-4 with TRBJ2-1; 11 nucleotides line up with TRBD1. DNA of the CDR3: TGTGCCAGCAGCCCCGGGACAGGGGGTTACAATGAGCAGTTCTTC. Translating it yields CASSPGTGGYNEQFF.